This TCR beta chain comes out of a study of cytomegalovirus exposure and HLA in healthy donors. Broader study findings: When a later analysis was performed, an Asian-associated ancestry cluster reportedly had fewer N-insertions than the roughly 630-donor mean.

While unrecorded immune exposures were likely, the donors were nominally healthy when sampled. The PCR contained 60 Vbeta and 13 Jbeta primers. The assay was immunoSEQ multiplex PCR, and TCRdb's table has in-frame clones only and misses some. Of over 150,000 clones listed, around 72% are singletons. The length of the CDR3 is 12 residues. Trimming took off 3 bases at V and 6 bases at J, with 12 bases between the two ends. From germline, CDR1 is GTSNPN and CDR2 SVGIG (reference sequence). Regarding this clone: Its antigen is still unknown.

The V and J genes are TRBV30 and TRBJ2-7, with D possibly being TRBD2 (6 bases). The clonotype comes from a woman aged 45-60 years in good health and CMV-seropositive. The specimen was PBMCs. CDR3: CAWRTLGGEQYF. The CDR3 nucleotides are TGTGCCTGGAGAACCCTCGGGGGCGAGCAGTACTTC.